This T cell receptor beta chain was found in a study of CD8 T cells in ankylosing spondylitis. General study points: Reported data indicate significant enrichment of disease-linked clones within matched ankylosing spondylitis synovial fluid. In the blood and synovial fluid of reactive arthritis, some motif variants had been previously reported. Characteristic of ankylosing spondylitis blood, it appeared, was a TCR beta motif comprising eight highly homologous variants. Relatively rare in peripheral blood, disease-linked clones were also CD8+.

Libraries for TCR beta were made by quantitative 5'-RACE with molecular barcodes. TCRdb reanalysed the 5' RACE reads using MiXCR and keeps one entry per CDR3 protein. The table includes some 700,000 distinct CDR3 sequences, under 20% detected once. This clonotype showed up just a few times. Its antigen is unknown. The CDR3 sequence is 15 residues long. CDR1 and CDR2 (germline): SEHNR, FQNEAQ (reference sequence). The V segment lost 5 bases and the J segment 6 bases; nucleotides outside the gene matches: 12. The clonotype comes from a male donor with ankylosing spondylitis. Sequencing was carried out using blood, either unsorted or a sorted T cell fraction (not recorded which). The chain has TRBV7-9 and TRBJ1-1, with 7 positions matching TRBD1. CDR3: CASSPRGDRPSEAFF. The CDR3 coding sequence is TGTGCCAGCAGCCCCAGGGGGGACAGACCATCTGAAGCTTTCTTT.